This entry lists 21 T cell receptor beta chains sequenced from one sample in a study of CD8 T cells in ankylosing spondylitis. Study-wide findings and caveats: Ankylosing spondylitis blood appeared to carry a characteristic TCR beta motif of roughly eight highly homologous variants.

TCRdb used MiXCR to reprocess the 5' RACE reads, holding one entry per CDR3 protein. Of about 750,000 distinct CDR3 sequences listed, over 15% are singletons. Their antigens remain unidentified. The sequenced sample consisted of blood, either unsorted or a sorted T cell fraction (not recorded which). The receptors derive from a male donor with ankylosing spondylitis.

A few counts support this clonotype. V and J are TRBV18 and TRBJ1-2, with 8 bases lining up with TRBD1. This CDR3 comprises 16 residues. V dropped 2 bases and J dropped 4; count of bases not matched to a gene: 9. Germline lookup yields CDR1 KGHSH and CDR2 LQKENI. The CDR3 region has the DNA TGTGCCAGCTCACCATCCGGACAGGGAGGGAGCTATGGCTACACCTTC. This codes for CASSPSGQGGSYGYTF. The full variable domain, in which reference TRBV18 and TRBJ1-2 provide the parts outside the CDR3, is NAGVMQNPRHLVRRRGQEARLRCSPMKGHSHVYWYRQLPEEGLKFMVYLQKENIIDESGMPKERFSAEFPKEGPSILRIQQVVRGDSAAYFCASSPSGQGGSYGYTFGSGTRLTVV.

This clonotype came up a few times. V usage is TRBV12-3 or TRBV12-4 and J usage is TRBJ2-2, with TRBD1 as a possible D gene (5 bases). The CDR3 length is 14 residues. Trimming removed 8 bases from V and 0 bases from J, with 10 bases in between. The CDR3 is CASWGHTNTGELFF. The CDR3, as DNA: TGTGCCAGCTGGGGCCATACGAACACCGGGGAGCTGTTTTTT.

This clonotype was seen ten or more times. The chain combines TRBV4-1 with TRBJ1-2; D not resolved. Trimming left V 0 bases short and J 4 bases short, with 3 bases between. The CDR3 length is 12 residues. Per the germline V gene, CDR1 is MGHRA and CDR2 is YSYEKL. DNA for the CDR3: TGCGCCAGCAGCCAAGAAGGCTATGGCTACACCTTC. This encodes CASSQEGYGYTF.

V is TRBV6-2 or TRBV6-3 and J is TRBJ2-1; D ambiguous. The CDR3 has 11 residues. Between the trimmed V and J ends, which lost 4 bases and 9 bases, there was a span of 7 bases. Germline CDR1 MNHEY, CDR2 SVGEGT. CDR3 DNA: TGTGCCAGCAGTTGGACGGGTGAGCAGTTCTTC. This translates into CASSWTGEQFF.

The chain employs TRBV10-3 and TRBJ1-1; perhaps TRBD1 as D (5 bases). Per germline, CDR1 ENHRY and CDR2 SYGVKD. The CDR3 extends over 11 amino acids. V was pared by 6 bases and J by 8 bases, with 10 bases between. The CDR3 sequence is CAISGGLEAFF. The CDR3, as DNA: TGTGCCATCAGCGGGGGTCTGGAAGCTTTCTTT.

The CDR3 nucleotides read TGTGCCAGCAGCTTAGCTGGACAGGGGGTTACTGAAGCTTTCTTT. It encodes CASSLAGQGVTEAFF. The rearrangement links TRBV7-9 to TRBJ1-1; TRBD1 aligns across 10 bases. The CDR3 runs 15 residues. Germline-derived CDR1 and CDR2 are SEHNR and FQNEAQ (reference sequence). V lost 0 bases to trimming and J lost 5 bases; unmatched junction nucleotides: 3.

This clonotype occurred many times. This chain connects TRBV12-3 or TRBV12-4 to TRBJ2-2; 9 positions match TRBD1. The CDR3 extends over 15 amino acids. V trimming: 2 bases; J trimming: 3 bases; junction bases outside the gene matches: 1. The CDR3 sequence: CASSLRTGDTGELFF. The CDR3 nucleotides read TGTGCCAGCAGTTTAAGGACAGGGGACACCGGGGAGCTGTTTTTT.

The chain employs TRBV3-1 and TRBJ2-1; 9 bases are shared with TRBD2. CDR3 length: 17 residues. V was pared by 1 base and J by 6 bases, with 10 bases of the junction left unmatched. Germline CDR1 reads LGHDT; CDR2 reads YNNKEL (reference sequence). The CDR3 here is CASSQALFAGGPNEQFF. Written as DNA, the CDR3 is TGTGCCAGCAGCCAAGCCCTATTCGCGGGAGGGCCCAATGAGCAGTTCTTC.

This clonotype was counted only a few times. This sequence joins TRBV4-3 and TRBJ2-2; 7 positions agree with TRBD1. The CDR3 runs 15 residues. V was pared by 1 base and J by 7 bases, with 6 bases of the junction left unmatched. Germline V lookup: CDR1 LGHNA, CDR2 YSLEER. The CDR3 DNA reads TGCGCCAGCAGCCAAGGACAGGGTAACGGCGGGGAGCTGTTTTTT. The encoded protein is CASSQGQGNGGELFF.

This clonotype has only a few counts. As DNA, the CDR3 is TGTGCCAGCAGTCCCCTTGCGGGGCCCCTGGACAATGAGCAGTTCTTC. This translates into CASSPLAGPLDNEQFF. The chain joins TRBV12-3 or TRBV12-4 to TRBJ2-1; possible D gene TRBD2, 6 bases. V was cut by 5 bases and J by 5 bases, with 19 bases left in between. This CDR3 is 16 amino acids long.

This clonotype turned up a few times. The V and J genes are TRBV28 and TRBJ1-5; D is uncertain. The germline gives CDR1 MDHEN, CDR2 SYDVKM. The CDR3 is 11 amino acids. Trimming removed 6 bases from V and 8 bases from J, with 8 bases in between. CDR3 amino acids: CASRDLEPQHF. CDR3 nucleotide sequence: TGTGCCAGCAGAGATCTTGAGCCCCAGCATTTT.

This clonotype was observed a few times. The rearrangement links TRBV24-1 to TRBJ2-1, with D perhaps given as TRBD1 or TRBD2 (5 bases each). Germline V CDR1 and CDR2: KGHDR, SFDVKD. The CDR3 length is 18 residues. Trimming removed 6 bases from V and 8 bases from J, with 28 bases in between. CDR3 sequence reads: CATSPASKGSGMDDEQFF. In DNA, the CDR3 is TGTGCCACCAGTCCGGCGAGTAAGGGGAGTGGAATGGACGATGAGCAGTTCTTC.

The V gene is TRBV29-1, the J gene TRBJ1-1; D might be TRBD1 (5 bases). This CDR3 is 15 amino acids long. Per germline, CDR1 SQVTM and CDR2 ANQGSEA. Trimming left V 7 bases short and J 0 bases short, with 18 bases between. The CDR3 sequence is CSAPSQGSMNTEAFF. The CDR3 DNA reads TGCAGCGCTCCCTCCCAGGGTTCCATGAACACTGAAGCTTTCTTT.

The chain links TRBV7-2 to TRBJ2-7; D unclear. Germline-derived CDR1 and CDR2 are SGHTA and FQGNSA. Trimming pared 1 base from V and 3 bases from J, leaving 10 bases between. This CDR3 is built from 14 residues. The CDR3 bases are TGTGCCAGCAGCTTAGTAGGTCGAGACTACGAGCAGTACTTC. As protein: CASSLVGRDYEQYF.

In this sample, this clonotype turned up a few times. The V call is TRBV5-1, the J call TRBJ1-1; 8 bases align to TRBD1. This CDR3 is built from 14 residues. With V trimmed by 1 base and J by 6 bases, 5 bases remained unmatched. Germline CDR1 and CDR2: SGHRS and YFSETQ. The CDR3 DNA sequence: TGCGCCAGCAGCTTGCAGGGGGCGCGCCCTGAAGCTTTCTTT. Its protein is CASSLQGARPEAFF.

This rearrangement joins TRBV20-1 to TRBJ1-6; 7 bases agree with TRBD1. The junction had 15 bases not matched to a gene; V was cut back by 0 bases and J by 10 bases. This CDR3 comprises 17 residues. CDR1 is DFQATT and CDR2 is SNEGSKA in the germline V gene (reference sequence). CDR3 bases: TGCAGTGCTAGAGATGAGTCCAGGGGGGACAGTATGTCACCCCTCCACTTT. Protein product: CSARDESRGDSMSPLHF.

In this sample, this clonotype turned up a few times. The chain uses TRBV30 and TRBJ1-1; 8 nucleotides match TRBD1. The V and J ends lost 5 bases and 5 bases, in that order; junction bases with no gene match: 4. The germline gives CDR1 GTSNPN, CDR2 SVGIG (reference sequence). This CDR3 is 12 amino acids long. The CDR3 protein is CAWGQGRTEAFF. The CDR3 coding sequence is TGTGCCTGGGGACAGGGAAGGACTGAAGCTTTCTTT.

In its sample, this clonotype was seen a few times. The chain has TRBV9 and TRBJ2-1; 13 bases map to TRBD2. This CDR3 spans 16 amino acids. The V gene end was trimmed by 1 base and the J gene end by 7 bases; junction bases not matched to a gene: 5. The germline CDR1 and CDR2 sequences are SGDLS and YYNGEE. CDR3 sequence (DNA): TGTGCCAGCAGCGTACAACTAGCGGGAGGGCCAAATGAGCAGTTCTTC. It specifies CASSVQLAGGPNEQFF.

V gene TRBV5-1 combines with J gene TRBJ2-2, with 7 bases matching TRBD1. This CDR3 is built from 16 residues. Germline assignment: CDR1 SGHRS and CDR2 YFSETQ. Unmatched junction bases numbered 2, after V lost 0 bases and J lost 0 bases. The CDR3 DNA sequence: TGCGCCAGCAGCTTGGTAACAGGGGCGAACACCGGGGAGCTGTTTTTT. This gives the protein CASSLVTGANTGELFF.

The genes are TRBV18 and TRBJ1-3; D is unclear. This CDR3 is 18 amino acids long. Germline V lookup: CDR1 KGHSH, CDR2 LQKENI. Trimming removed 8 bases from V and 0 bases from J, with 23 bases in between. CDR3 sequence: CASARSGSSRGSGNTIYF. Here the CDR3 DNA reads TGTGCCAGCGCTCGCAGCGGTAGTTCGAGAGGCTCTGGAAACACCATATATTTT.

This clonotype was seen only a few times. The chain recombines TRBV10-2 with TRBJ2-5; D is unresolved. Germline lookup yields CDR1 WSHSY and CDR2 SAAADI. CDR3 length: 12 residues. Trimming shortened V by 7 bases and J by 1 base, and 7 bases separated the two germline ends. CDR3 sequence reads: CASNDLQETQYF. The CDR3 DNA follows: TGCGCCAGCAATGACCTCCAAGAGACCCAGTACTTC.